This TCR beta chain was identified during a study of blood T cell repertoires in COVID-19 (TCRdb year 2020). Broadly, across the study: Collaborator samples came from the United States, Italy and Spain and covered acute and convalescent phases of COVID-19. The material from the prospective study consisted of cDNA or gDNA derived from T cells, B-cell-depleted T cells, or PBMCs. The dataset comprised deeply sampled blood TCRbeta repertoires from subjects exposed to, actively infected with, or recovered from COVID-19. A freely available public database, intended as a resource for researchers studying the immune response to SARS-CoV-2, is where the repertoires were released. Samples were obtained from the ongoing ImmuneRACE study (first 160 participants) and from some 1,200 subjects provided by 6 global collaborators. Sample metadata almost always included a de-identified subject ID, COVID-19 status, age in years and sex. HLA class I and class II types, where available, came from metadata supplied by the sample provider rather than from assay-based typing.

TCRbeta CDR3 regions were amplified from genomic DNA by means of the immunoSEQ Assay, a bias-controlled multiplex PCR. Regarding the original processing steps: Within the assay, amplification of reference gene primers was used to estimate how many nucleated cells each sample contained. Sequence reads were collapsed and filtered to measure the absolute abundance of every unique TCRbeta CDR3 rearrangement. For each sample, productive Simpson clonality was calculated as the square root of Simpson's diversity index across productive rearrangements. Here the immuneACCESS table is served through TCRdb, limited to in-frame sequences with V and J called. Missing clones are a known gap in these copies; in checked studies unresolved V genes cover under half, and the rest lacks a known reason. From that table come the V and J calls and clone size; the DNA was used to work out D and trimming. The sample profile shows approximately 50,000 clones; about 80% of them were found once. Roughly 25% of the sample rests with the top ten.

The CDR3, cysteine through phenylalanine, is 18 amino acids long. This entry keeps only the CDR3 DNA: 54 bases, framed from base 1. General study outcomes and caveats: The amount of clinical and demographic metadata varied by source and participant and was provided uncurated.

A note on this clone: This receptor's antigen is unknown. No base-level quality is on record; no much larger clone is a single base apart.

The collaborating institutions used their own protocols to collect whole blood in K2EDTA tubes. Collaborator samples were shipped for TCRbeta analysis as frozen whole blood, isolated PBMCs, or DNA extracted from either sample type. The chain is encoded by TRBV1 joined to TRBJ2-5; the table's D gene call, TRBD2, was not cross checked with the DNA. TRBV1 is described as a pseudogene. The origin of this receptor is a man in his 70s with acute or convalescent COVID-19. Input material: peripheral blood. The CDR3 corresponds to CTSSQERDGTEGPETQYF. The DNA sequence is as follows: TGCACCAGCAGCCAAGAACGGGACGGGACGGAGGGCCCGGAGACCCAGTACTTC.